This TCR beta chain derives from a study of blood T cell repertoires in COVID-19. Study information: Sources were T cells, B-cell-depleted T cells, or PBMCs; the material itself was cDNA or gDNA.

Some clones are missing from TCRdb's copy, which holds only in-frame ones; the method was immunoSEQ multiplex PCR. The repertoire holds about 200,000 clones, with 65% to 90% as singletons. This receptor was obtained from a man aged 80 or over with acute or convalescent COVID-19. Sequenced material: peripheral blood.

In nucleotides, the CDR3 is TGTGCCAGCAGCTTACGGTCAGGGGGCGATGAAAAACTGTTTTTT. Translating it yields CASSLRSGGDEKLFF. The chain carries TRBV7-9 and TRBJ1-4; TRBD1 agrees at 8 bases. V shed 2 bases and J 6 bases; nucleotides not matched to a gene: 5. Germline V gene lookup returns CDR1 SEHNR and CDR2 FQNEAQ (reference sequence). The CDR3 covers 15 residues.